This T cell receptor (beta chain) was identified during a study of OX40 agonist ivuxolimab in advanced cancers. Repertoires were generated with immunoSEQ multiplex PCR, while TCRdb's copy carries only in-frame clones and drops some. Among 60,000 to 70,000 clones listed, around 80% were seen once. The input for sequencing was CD4+ or CD8+ T cells sorted from blood, taken in a trial of the OX40 agonist ivuxolimab. The clonotype comes from an adult with an advanced solid tumor such as melanoma, head and neck, liver or kidney cancer.

The CDR3 reads CASTGTSSALKQFF. The CDR3 DNA reads TGTGCCAGCACCGGGACTAGTTCAGCGCTAAAGCAGTTCTTC. This chain joins TRBV6-5 and TRBJ2-1, with 8 nucleotides matching TRBD2. The CDR3 contains 14 residues. Unmatched junction bases numbered 13, after V lost 7 bases and J lost 11 bases. In germline, CDR1 is MNHEY, CDR2 SVGAGI.